These 18 T cell receptor beta chains came from one sample sequenced in a study of beta chain features in type 1 diabetes. General study points: TCRB CDR3s from Type 1 diabetes patients were moderately but significantly shorter in all four CD4+ subsets.

Expressed TCRB transcripts were sequenced because the entire RNA isolate underwent reverse transcription. Produced via immunoSEQ multiplex PCR; TCRdb's table is partial and in-frame only. This sample carries 150,000 to 190,000 clones, about a tenth of them seen once, and the ten largest clones take approximately 0.5%. Their antigens are not known. The sequenced material came from central memory CD4+ T cells from blood. Every receptor here comes from a man between 25 and 39 years old with type 1 diabetes.

The gene calls are TRBV5-6 and TRBJ1-5, with TRBD1 matching 8 bases. Germline CDR1 reads SGHDT; CDR2 reads YYEEEE. The V segment lost 4 bases and the J segment 7 bases; nucleotides outside the gene matches: 10. CDR3 length equals 15 residues. DNA for the CDR3: TGTGCCAGCAGCCCGGGGCAGGGGGCAGGGCAGCCCCAGCATTTT. Its translation: CASSPGQGAGQPQHF.

In this sample, this clone turned up a few times. The J gene is TRBJ2-1, the V gene TRBV2, with 8 bases that match TRBD2. Germline V gene lookup returns CDR1 SNHLY and CDR2 FYNNEI. The CDR3 has 14 amino acids. The junction had 5 bases not matched to a gene; V was cut back by 4 bases and J by 6 bases. CDR3 amino acids: CASSGRGGSNEQFF. Written as DNA, the CDR3 is TGTGCCAGCAGTGGCCGGGGGGGGAGCAATGAGCAGTTCTTC.

This clone has a handful of counts. The V gene is TRBV13, the J gene TRBJ1-5, with D maybe TRBD1 (5 bases). V lost 4 bases and J lost 0, with 13 bases in between. The CDR3 consists of 16 residues. The germline V gene has CDR1 PRHDT and CDR2 FYEKMQ (reference sequence). The CDR3 nucleotides are TGTGCCAGCAGCTCTCGGACAACACTTAGCAATCAGCCCCAGCATTTT. Translating gives CASSSRTTLSNQPQHF. Supplemented by reference TRBV13 and TRBJ1-5, the full variable domain reads AAGVIQSPRHLIKEKRETATLKCYPIPRHDTVYWYQQGPGQDPQFLISFYEKMQSDKGSIPDRFSAQQFSDYHSELNMSSLELGDSALYFCASSSRTTLSNQPQHFGDGTRLSIL.

This clone appeared a few times. This chain joins TRBV7-3 and TRBJ2-3; 7 nucleotides align to TRBD1. This CDR3 has 14 residues. J lost 3 bases, V lost 5 bases, and 5 bases had no gene match. Germline-derived CDR1 and CDR2 are SGHTA and FQGTGA. CDR3 loop: CASSPTGRTDTQYF. The CDR3 nucleotides read TGTGCCAGCAGCCCGACAGGGCGGACAGATACGCAGTATTTT.

This sequence joins TRBV15 and TRBJ2-5; D is possibly TRBD1 (5 bases). CDR1 LNHNV and CDR2 YYDKDF come from the germline V gene (reference sequence). This CDR3 contains 13 residues. V lost 1 base to trimming and J lost 5 bases, with 8 bases between them. Here the CDR3 reads CATSRGKGETQYF. CDR3 bases: TGTGCCACCAGCAGAGGCAAGGGGGAGACCCAGTACTTC.

This sequence joins TRBV5-6 and TRBJ1-4, with TRBD1 as a possible D gene (6 bases). Germline values: CDR1 SGHDT, CDR2 YYEEEE. This CDR3 region has 14 residues. Trimming cost V 2 bases and J 3 bases, with 8 bases left between them. DNA of the CDR3: TGTGCCAGCAGCTTAAAGGGGGCTAATGAAAAACTGTTTTTT. Protein product: CASSLKGANEKLFF.

This clone was found a few times. J is TRBJ2-4 and V is TRBV11-2, with 8 bases lining up with TRBD2. Germline CDR1 is SGHAT and CDR2 is FQNNGV. V was pared by 3 bases and J by 6 bases, with 4 bases of the junction left unmatched. The CDR3 consists of 14 residues. This CDR3 reads CASSLTSVGNIQYF. The CDR3 DNA reads as TGTGCCAGCAGCTTGACTAGCGTGGGAAACATTCAGTACTTC.

There are a few counts of this clone. Other DNA sequences in this specimen translate into the identical CDR3. The J gene is TRBJ1-5, the V gene TRBV5-1; D is unclear. Per germline, CDR1 SGHRS and CDR2 YFSETQ. V lost 2 bases and J 0 bases, leaving 3 bases between the germline ends. CDR3 length: 13 amino acids. The CDR3 DNA follows: TGCGCCAGCAGCTTCAGTAGCAATCAGCCCCAGCATTTT. Its translation is CASSFSSNQPQHF.

The rearrangement links TRBV13 to TRBJ2-5; D is perhaps TRBD1 (6 bases). V lost 5 bases, J lost 5 bases, and 12 bases lay in between. Per germline, CDR1 PRHDT and CDR2 FYEKMQ (reference sequence). The CDR3 is 13 amino acids. CDR3 DNA sequence: TGTGCCAGCAGCCCAACAGGGCTGGAGACCCAGTACTTC. It codes for CASSPTGLETQYF. Full variable domain (rest looked up from reference TRBV13 and TRBJ2-5): AAGVIQSPRHLIKEKRETATLKCYPIPRHDTVYWYQQGPGQDPQFLISFYEKMQSDKGSIPDRFSAQQFSDYHSELNMSSLELGDSALYFCASSPTGLETQYFGPGTRLLVL.

The chain recombines TRBV4-3 with TRBJ2-1; no definite D call. This CDR3 is built from 13 residues. The germline V gene has CDR1 LGHNA and CDR2 YSLEER. Trimming removed 3 bases at V and 4 bases at J, with 7 bases between. Here the CDR3 DNA reads TGCGCCAGCAGCCAGGGCCTTTACAATGAGCAGTTCTTC. Its translation is CASSQGLYNEQFF.

Concerning this clone itself: At one end the junction does not follow the germline gene, possibly because of a read error. The chain has TRBV5-1 and TRBJ2-4, with a weak D call TRBD1 (5 bases). The CDR3 contains 14 residues. Germline assignment: CDR1 SGHRS and CDR2 YFSETQ. CDR3 sequence reads: CASSLVESDSDLIF. CDR3 DNA sequence: TGCGCCAGCAGCTTGGTAGAGTCCGACAGCGACTTAATCTTC.

This clone was seen more than once but under ten times. V usage is TRBV28 and J usage is TRBJ1-5, with 7 bases lining up with TRBD1. This CDR3 comprises 16 residues. J lost 7 bases, V lost 7 bases, and 16 bases had no gene match. Per the germline V gene, CDR1 is MDHEN and CDR2 is SYDVKM. The CDR3, as DNA: TGTGCCAGCATCGGAGGGGGCTTCGGCGGGGAGCAGCCCCAGCATTTT. It encodes CASIGGGFGGEQPQHF.

The genes are TRBV9 and TRBJ2-5; TRBD2 is a possible D gene (6 bases). This CDR3 is 15 amino acids long. CDR1 is SGDLS, CDR2 YYNGEE, per germline. Trimming shortened V by 4 bases and J by 4 bases, and 17 bases separated the two germline ends. Here the CDR3 reads CASSPSTGDGETQYF. The CDR3, as DNA: TGTGCCAGCAGCCCCTCCACGGGAGATGGAGAGACCCAGTACTTC.

The chain recombines TRBV5-4 with TRBJ2-7; 14 bases line up with TRBD2. CDR1 and CDR2 from the germline V gene are SGHNT and YYREEE (reference sequence). The CDR3 sequence is 17 residues long. The V and J ends lost 3 bases and 2 bases, in that order; junction bases with no gene match: 7. CDR3 bases: TGTGCCAGCAGCTCCGGACTAGCGGGAGGTATTACCTACGAGCAGTACTTC. Protein product: CASSSGLAGGITYEQYF.

This chain uses TRBV15 with TRBJ1-5; TRBD1 might be the D (6 bases). The CDR3 loop spans 15 amino acids. Germline V gives CDR1 LNHNV, CDR2 YYDKDF (reference sequence). V shed 8 bases and J shed 3 bases, with 17 bases lying between them. In nucleotides, the CDR3 is TGTGCCACCGTACAGGGATATGGATCCAATCAGCCCCAGCATTTT. It codes for CATVQGYGSNQPQHF.

About this clone itself: The same CDR3 also results from other DNA sequences found in this sample. The rearrangement links TRBV6-6 to TRBJ2-5; D unclear. The germline V gene encodes CDR1 MNHNY and CDR2 SVGAGI (reference sequence). V was shortened by 0 bases and J by 1 base, with 6 bases between the two germline ends. This CDR3 spans 14 amino acids. This CDR3 is CASSYSSTQETQYF. The CDR3 DNA sequence: TGTGCCAGCAGTTACTCGAGCACCCAAGAGACCCAGTACTTC.

The table lists this clone with a few counts. CDR3: CSVAITVNTGELFF. As DNA, the CDR3 is TGCAGCGTTGCCATTACGGTGAACACCGGGGAGCTGTTTTTT. The chain uses TRBV29-1 and TRBJ2-2; D remains ambiguous. V gave up 4 bases and J gave up 1 base, with 10 bases separating them. CDR3 length: 14 amino acids. Germline lookup yields CDR1 SQVTM and CDR2 ANQGSEA.

This clone was counted only a few times. The chain couples TRBV7-2 to TRBJ2-5, with TRBD2 matching over 9 bases. The CDR3 runs 17 residues. Per the germline V gene, CDR1 is SGHTA and CDR2 is FQGNSA. J was trimmed by 2 bases and V by 1 base; bases with no gene match: 8. CDR3 DNA sequence: TGTGCCAGCAGCTTAGTGGCGGGAGGGGGAGGACAAGAGACCCAGTACTTC. It is translated as CASSLVAGGGGQETQYF.